This T cell receptor beta chain was sequenced for a study of blood T cell repertoires in COVID-19 (dated by TCRdb to 2020 to 2021). Study-wide context: Samples covering the acute and convalescent phases of COVID-19 were provided by collaborators in the United States, Italy and Spain. The repertoires were released in a freely available public database meant as a resource for research on the immune response to SARS-CoV-2. The prospective study material was composed of cDNA or gDNA derived from T cells, B-cell-depleted T cells, or PBMCs. Where HLA class I and class II types were available, the types were taken from metadata supplied by the sample provider, not from assay-based typing. The samples were drawn from two sources: the first 160 participants of the ongoing ImmuneRACE study, and 1,000 to 1,500 subjects contributed by 6 global collaborators. The dataset comprised deeply sampled blood TCRbeta repertoires from subjects exposed to, actively infected with, or recovered from COVID-19. Nearly every sample came with metadata listing a de-identified subject ID, COVID-19 status, age in years and sex. What the research found in general, with its limitations: The quantity of clinical and demographic metadata differed by source and by participant and was supplied without curation.

The CDR3 sequence holds 14 residues, the cysteine and phenylalanine included. The DNA shown is the 42-base CDR3, in frame from base 1. As encoded in the germline V gene, CDR1 is SGHRS while CDR2 is YFSETQ. Unmatched junction bases come to 5, with V trimmed by 4 bases and J by 9 bases. As concerns this clone: No cognate antigen has been identified for it. No qualities accompany the bases; no much larger clone lies one base away.

The collaborating institutions used their own protocols to collect whole blood in K2EDTA tubes. For TCRbeta analysis, collaborators shipped samples as frozen whole blood, isolated PBMCs, or DNA extracted from either of those sample types. TCRbeta CDR3 regions were amplified from genomic DNA using the immunoSEQ Assay, a bias-controlled multiplex PCR. The published analysis was carried out like this. The number of nucleated cells in each sample was estimated from the amplification of reference gene primers within the assay. Sequence reads were collapsed and filtered to measure the absolute abundance of every unique TCRbeta CDR3 rearrangement. For each sample, productive Simpson clonality was calculated by taking the square root of Simpson's diversity index across productive rearrangements. In its TCRdb copy, this immuneACCESS table keeps in-frame sequences only and misses some clones. Where compared with another copy, unresolved V genes explain less than half of these, and the others have no known cause. The V and J calls and clone size come from that table; D and trimming were worked out from the DNA. For this sample there are around 150,000 clones; around 84% appear just once. 3.3% of the sample is in the top ten clones.

What was sequenced was peripheral blood. The TCR originated in a human donor with acute or convalescent COVID-19. The donor label of this sample is uncertain. The chain was built from TRBV5-1 and TRBJ1-6, with 9 middle bases fitting TRBD1. Here is the DNA: TGCGCCAGCAGCAGCGGGACAGGGTTTTCACCCCTCCACTTT. This encodes CASSSGTGFSPLHF.